Presented here are 2 T cell receptor beta chains from one specimen sequenced in a study of blood T cell repertoires in COVID-19. The assay was immunoSEQ multiplex PCR, and TCRdb's table has in-frame clones only and misses some. The sample lists about 370,000 clones, approximately 88% occurring once. The sample taken for sequencing was peripheral blood. The receptors shown here come from a woman aged 30 to 39 with COVID-19, enrolled during active disease.

V gene TRBV7-9 combines with J gene TRBJ2-7; 8 nucleotides align to TRBD1. The junction had 7 bases not matched to a gene; V was cut back by 5 bases and J by 4 bases. The CDR3 spans 14 residues. Germline V gene sequence: CDR1 SEHNR, CDR2 FQNEAQ (reference sequence). CDR3 residues: CASSQGQGPYEQYF. CDR3 coding DNA: TGTGCCAGCAGCCAAGGACAGGGCCCTTACGAGCAGTACTTC.

This clone was seen just once. This rearrangement joins TRBV6-5 to TRBJ2-7; D not resolved. CDR1 is MNHEY and CDR2 is SVGAGI in the germline V gene. The V gene lost 6 bases and the J gene lost 4 bases, with 10 bases spanning the gap. The CDR3 has 12 amino acids. As DNA, the CDR3 is TGTGCCAGCAGGTCAAACTGGTACGAGCAGTACTTC. Translating gives CASRSNWYEQYF.